The clone carrying this T cell receptor beta chain was observed a few times. Its antigen is still unknown. Treatment was busulfan-fludarabine conditioning, a marrow graft, and cyclophosphamide on days +3 and +4. TCRdb's table, derived via immunoSEQ multiplex PCR, lists solely in-frame clones and lacks some. The table has roughly 11,000 clones, 80% to 95% seen once. These data are taken from a study of T cells after posttransplantation cyclophosphamide. Study-wide findings and caveats: Skin or GI-infiltrating T cells shared few TRB sequences with blood. Donor-recipient repertoire similarity was low at 1-2 months, rising over year one. Recipient CMV seropositivity and CMV reactivation strongly tracked TRB clonality.

Trimming cost V 6 bases and J 1 base; bases outside gene matches: 4. The CDR3 contains 16 residues. In germline, CDR1 is MDHEN, CDR2 SYDVKM. The chain has TRBV28 and TRBJ2-4, with 12 nucleotides matching TRBD1. This clonotype was sampled from a female patient between 25 and 45 years old who received an allogeneic stem cell transplant from an unrelated donor, was CMV-positive, and had no GVHD. The graft donor may be the source of some T cells. The sample was PBMCs, taken after allogeneic stem cell transplant with posttransplant cyclophosphamide. CDR3: CASRGQGAWAKNIQYF. The CDR3 DNA is TGTGCCAGCAGGGGACAGGGGGCCTGGGCCAAAAACATTCAGTACTTC.